Below are 9 T cell receptor beta chains sequenced from a single sample in a study of CD8 T cells in ankylosing spondylitis (TCRdb year 2017). Receptor libraries were prepared by 5' RACE. Sequenced using an Illumina HiSeq 2500. In-frame beta chains were kept once TCRdb had trimmed the public reads at Q25 with fastp and called clones with MiXCR. Duplicate CDR3 protein sequences are folded into a single record with the most common DNA and genes. Present in this sample are some 350,000 distinct CDR3 sequences, under 15% of which were seen just once. Clones ranked in the top ten supply around 0.99% of the sample. Sequencing input: blood, either unsorted or a sorted T cell fraction (not recorded which). The receptors shown here come from a male donor with ankylosing spondylitis or in good health (not recorded which).

The chain recombines TRBV12-3 or TRBV12-4 with TRBJ2-2; tentatively, D is TRBD2 (6 bases). V was cut by 6 bases and J by 4 bases, with 15 bases left in between. The CDR3 has 15 residues. The CDR3, as DNA: TGTGCCAGCAGCCCTCCGCGGGGTGGCACCGGGGAGCTGTTTTTT. This translates into CASSPPRGGTGELFF.

The rearrangement uses TRBV27 and TRBJ2-7; the D is unclear. The germline V and J ends were trimmed by 3 bases and 4 bases, with 19 bases remaining between them. The CDR3 length is 16 residues. CDR1 and CDR2 from the germline V gene are MNHEY and SMNVEV (reference sequence). CDR3 bases: TGTGCCAGCAGTTTCAATTTGATGGCTCCAATATACGAGCAGTACTTC. Protein product: CASSFNLMAPIYEQYF.

This chain connects TRBV25-1 to TRBJ1-2; possibly TRBD1 for D (6 bases). V lost 3 bases, J lost 4 bases, and 15 bases lay in between. Germline loops: CDR1 MGHDK, CDR2 SYGVNS. CDR3 size: 15 residues. CDR3 sequence reads: CASSDPRGGTYGYTF. CDR3 nucleotides: TGTGCCAGCAGTGATCCCAGGGGAGGAACCTATGGCTACACCTTC.

The chain joins TRBV5-1 to TRBJ2-5, with D perhaps assigned TRBD1 or TRBD2 (5 bases each). Germline CDR1 reads SGHRS; CDR2 reads YFSETQ. Trimming left V 2 bases short and J 1 base short, with 15 bases between. The CDR3 runs 16 residues. The CDR3: CASSFAGTALQETQYF. DNA of the CDR3: TGCGCCAGCAGCTTCGCTGGGACGGCCCTCCAAGAGACCCAGTACTTC.

The chain combines TRBV21-1 with TRBJ1-5; the table's D call, TRBD1, has no DNA check behind it. TRBV21-1 is annotated as a pseudogene. This CDR3 has 16 amino acids. The CDR3 DNA is TGTGCCAGCAGCAAAGGGGGCCGCGATAGCAATCAGCCCCAGCATTTT. It translates to CASSKGGRDSNQPQHF.

This clonotype was observed at least ten times. The chain recombines TRBV7-2 with TRBJ2-2; D not certain. The CDR3 covers 14 residues. In germline, CDR1 is SGHTA, CDR2 FQGNSA. V was trimmed by 5 bases and J by 0 bases, leaving 7 bases between them. The chain's CDR3 is CASSILANTGELFF. The CDR3 coding sequence is TGTGCCAGCAGCATACTCGCGAACACCGGGGAGCTGTTTTTT. The full variable domain, rest sourced from reference TRBV7-2 and TRBJ2-2, is GAGVSQSPSNKVTEKGKDVELRCDPISGHTALYWYRQSLGQGLEFLIYFQGNSAPDKSGLPSDRFSAERTGGSVSTLTIQRTQQEDSAVYLCASSILANTGELFFGEGSRLTVL.

V gene TRBV6-4 combines with J gene TRBJ1-1, with TRBD1 as a possible D gene (6 bases). The CDR3 extends over 14 amino acids. Trimming took 3 bases from V and 4 from J, leaving 12 bases between them. Per the germline V gene, CDR1 is MRHNA and CDR2 is SNTAGT. CDR3 DNA sequence: TGTGCCAGCAGTGAAAAGAGGGGGGGCACTGAAGCTTTCTTT. It codes for CASSEKRGGTEAFF.

This clonotype turned up a few times. V usage is TRBV18 and J usage is TRBJ1-1; the D gene is possibly TRBD1 (6 bases). The V end was cut by 3 bases, the J end by 3 bases, with 11 bases between. The CDR3 has 14 amino acids. The germline gives CDR1 KGHSH, CDR2 LQKENI. CDR3 loop: CASSPTGRDTEAFF. CDR3 nucleotides: TGTGCCAGCTCACCCACAGGGAGGGACACTGAAGCTTTCTTT.

The chain couples TRBV7-9 to TRBJ2-1; maybe TRBD2 (6 bases). V was clipped by 5 bases and J by 10 bases, with 21 bases between them. The CDR3 loop spans 15 amino acids. The germline V gene has CDR1 SEHNR and CDR2 FQNEAQ (reference sequence). CDR3 amino acids: CASSIRYGSNREQFF. The CDR3 bases are TGTGCCAGCAGCATCCGTTACGGGAGCAATCGGGAGCAGTTCTTC.